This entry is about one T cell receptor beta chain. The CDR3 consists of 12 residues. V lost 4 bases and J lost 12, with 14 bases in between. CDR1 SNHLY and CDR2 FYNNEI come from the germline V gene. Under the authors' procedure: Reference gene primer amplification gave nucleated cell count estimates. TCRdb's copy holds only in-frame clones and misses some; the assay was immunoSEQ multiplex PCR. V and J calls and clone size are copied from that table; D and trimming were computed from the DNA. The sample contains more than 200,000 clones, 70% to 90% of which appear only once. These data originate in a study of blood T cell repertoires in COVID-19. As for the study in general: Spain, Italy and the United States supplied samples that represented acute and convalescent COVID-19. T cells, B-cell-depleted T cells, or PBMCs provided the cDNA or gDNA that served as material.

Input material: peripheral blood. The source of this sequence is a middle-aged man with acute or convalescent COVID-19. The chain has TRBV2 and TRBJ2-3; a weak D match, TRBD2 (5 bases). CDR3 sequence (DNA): TGTGCCAGCAGTGGGGAGTCCGAAATCCAGTATTTT. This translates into CASSGESEIQYF.